Shown below are 23 T cell receptor beta chains from a single sample sequenced in a study of blood T cell repertoires in COVID-19. Clones were sequenced by immunoSEQ multiplex PCR, and TCRdb holds only the in-frame ones, with some missing. Here the sample spans fewer than 200,000 clones, about four fifths being singletons. Sequencing used PBMCs or T cells enriched from blood (not recorded which). Receptors originate from a woman aged 25 to 39 who had been exposed to COVID-19.

About this clone itself: This could be a read error, since a much larger clone is one nucleotide away. The V call is TRBV3-1 (or the pseudogene TRBV3-2), the J call TRBJ1-3, with D uncertain. The CDR3 runs to 12 residues. V lost 7 bases, J lost 0 bases, and 4 bases lay in between. CDR1 and CDR2 from the germline V gene are LGHDT and YNNKEL (reference sequence). This chain's CDR3 is CASTNSGNTIYF. In DNA form, the CDR3 reads TGTGCCAGCACCAACTCTGGAAACACCATATATTTT.

The V gene is TRBV6-1, the J gene TRBJ2-1; no reliable D call. Germline-derived CDR1 and CDR2 are MNHNS and SASEGT. The CDR3 sequence is 15 residues long. The V gene lost 3 bases and the J gene lost 7 bases, with 16 bases spanning the gap. In DNA, the CDR3 is TGTGCCAGCAGTGACGGGTTCTGGAACCTAAATGAGCAGTTCTTC. It is translated as CASSDGFWNLNEQFF.

The chain is built from TRBV18 and TRBJ2-4, with a tentative D call TRBD1 (6 bases). The germline CDR1 and CDR2 sequences are KGHSH and LQKENI. There are 15 residues in the CDR3. V lost 3 bases to trimming and J lost 0 bases, with 9 bases between them. CDR3 protein: CASSPAGEAKNIQYF. CDR3 coding DNA: TGTGCCAGCTCACCTGCAGGGGAAGCCAAAAACATTCAGTACTTC.

The chain couples TRBV10-3 to TRBJ2-1, with 7 bases fitting TRBD2. The CDR3 runs 17 residues. Per germline, CDR1 ENHRY and CDR2 SYGVKD. J lost 6 bases, V lost 0 bases, and 11 bases had no gene match. CDR3 region: CAISESMGGAGPNEQFF. In DNA form, the CDR3 reads TGTGCCATCAGTGAGTCAATGGGTGGAGCGGGGCCCAATGAGCAGTTCTTC.

The rearrangement links TRBV4-3 to TRBJ2-7; a possible D gene is TRBD2 (5 bases). The CDR3 extends over 14 amino acids. Germline CDR1 reads LGHNA; CDR2 reads YSLEER. The germline V and J ends were trimmed by 5 bases and 7 bases, with 18 bases remaining between them. The CDR3 loop is CASSVVGRVGEQYF. The CDR3 coding sequence is TGCGCCAGCAGCGTCGTCGGGCGGGTAGGAGAGCAGTACTTC.

The chain uses TRBV7-6 and TRBJ2-7, with D possibly TRBD2 on 6 matching bases. V lost 5 bases, J lost 3 bases, and 20 bases lay in between. Germline-derived CDR1 and CDR2 are SGHVS and FNYEAQ. The CDR3 runs 16 residues. This CDR3 is CASSRGLDGDFYEQYF. The CDR3 nucleotides are TGTGCCAGCAGCCGGGGACTTGACGGAGATTTCTACGAGCAGTACTTC.

The rearrangement links TRBV14 to TRBJ2-3; D is perhaps TRBD2 (6 bases). V was cut by 1 base and J by 8 bases, with 19 bases left in between. CDR1 is SGHDN and CDR2 is FVKESK in the germline V gene. The CDR3 is 16 residues long. The CDR3 nucleotides read TGTGCCAGCAGCCAAGTTCCCCCGGACTCCGGGGGTACGCAGTATTTT. Encoded protein: CASSQVPPDSGGTQYF.

The chain is built from TRBV6-5 and TRBJ1-5; 9 nucleotides match TRBD1. V trimming: 5 bases; J trimming: 5 bases; junction bases outside the gene matches: 4. From germline, CDR1 is MNHEY and CDR2 SVGAGI. The CDR3 is made up of 14 amino acids. The CDR3 nucleotides are TGTGCCAGCAGTCGGACAGGGGTGGATCAGCCCCAGCATTTT. Translated, it gives CASSRTGVDQPQHF.

V usage is TRBV30 and J usage is TRBJ1-1, with D possibly matching TRBD1 (5 bases). The germline V gene encodes CDR1 GTSNPN and CDR2 SVGIG (reference sequence). This CDR3 region has 12 residues. The ends were cut back, 1 base at V and 7 bases at J, with 10 bases in the middle. The CDR3, as DNA: TGTGCCTGGAGTGAAGGGGAGGGTGAAGCTTTCTTT. Translating gives CAWSEGEGEAFF.

This rearrangement joins TRBV19 to TRBJ2-5; no definite D call. V was clipped by 5 bases and J by 3 bases, with 10 bases between them. The germline V gene has CDR1 LNHDA and CDR2 SQIVND (reference sequence). The CDR3 is made up of 13 amino acids. The CDR3 spells CASSSYREETQYF. The CDR3 coding sequence is TGTGCCAGTAGTTCATACAGAGAAGAGACCCAGTACTTC.

The rearrangement uses TRBV5-6 and TRBJ2-7; the D gene is possibly TRBD2 (7 bases). The CDR3 is made up of 14 amino acids. Trimming removed 4 bases from V and 2 bases from J, with 13 bases in between. The germline V gene has CDR1 SGHDT and CDR2 YYEEEE. In nucleotides, the CDR3 is TGTGCCAGCAGCGGGGGGGACAACACCTACGAGCAGTACTTC. Translated, it gives CASSGGDNTYEQYF.

This clone was observed once. The chain combines TRBV12-3 or TRBV12-4 with TRBJ1-1; 7 bases match TRBD1. V lost 6 bases and J lost 6; bases outside the gene matches: 7. This CDR3 spans 13 amino acids. CDR3: CASRDREGPEAFF. CDR3 sequence (DNA): TGTGCCAGCAGAGACAGGGAAGGTCCTGAAGCTTTCTTT.

This chain uses TRBV19 with TRBJ2-5; 8 nucleotides align to TRBD1. The ends lost 1 base at V and 5 bases at J; junction bases unmatched: 6. Germline V gene sequence: CDR1 LNHDA, CDR2 SQIVND (reference sequence). The CDR3 extends over 15 amino acids. The CDR3 sequence: CASSIGRTGPETQYF. The CDR3 DNA reads TGTGCCAGTAGTATAGGGAGGACAGGGCCCGAGACCCAGTACTTC.

A word on this clone: Other DNA sequences in this sample translate to the same CDR3. V gene TRBV5-5 combines with J gene TRBJ1-2; 7 bases fit TRBD1. Germline V gene data show CDR1 as SGHKS and CDR2 as YYEKEE (reference sequence). J gave up 0 bases and V 0 bases, and 2 bases lay outside the gene matches. CDR3 length: 15 residues. In DNA form, the CDR3 reads TGTGCCAGCAGCTTGGGGGACAGTCCTAACTATGGCTACACCTTC. Protein product: CASSLGDSPNYGYTF.

In this sample, this clone turned up once. The chain couples TRBV6-4 to TRBJ2-1; D unclear. The length of the CDR3 is 13 residues. Deletions cut 1 base from V and 7 bases from J, with 8 bases between. Germline V gene sequence: CDR1 MRHNA, CDR2 SNTAGT. The CDR3 DNA reads as TGTGCCAGCAGTGACTACCCGGAGAATGAGCAGTTCTTC. Its translation is CASSDYPENEQFF.

The genes are TRBV5-1 and TRBJ1-2; 11 nucleotides align to TRBD1. Germline lookup yields CDR1 SGHRS and CDR2 YFSETQ. This CDR3 has 15 residues. V was pared by 3 bases and J by 3 bases, with 4 bases of the junction left unmatched. CDR3 protein: CASSSGQGADYGYTF. The CDR3 nucleotides are TGCGCCAGCAGCTCCGGACAGGGGGCGGACTATGGCTACACCTTC.

In this sample, this clone turned up a few times. The chain carries TRBV24-1 and TRBJ2-1; 9 bases match TRBD2. Trimming removed 4 bases from V and 3 bases from J; junction bases left unmatched: 9. This CDR3 comprises 17 residues. Germline V gene data show CDR1 as KGHDR and CDR2 as SFDVKD. The CDR3 coding sequence is TGTGCCACCAGTGACGGTCGGGCGGGGGGGAGCTACAATGAGCAGTTCTTC. Translation gives CATSDGRAGGSYNEQFF.

This chain joins TRBV12-3 or TRBV12-4 and TRBJ1-2; D is unresolved. V lost 5 bases and J 5 bases, leaving 9 bases between the germline ends. The CDR3 contains 12 residues. In DNA form, the CDR3 reads TGTGCCAGCAGTAATCTTACTTATGGCTACACCTTC. This sequence encodes CASSNLTYGYTF.

Concerning this clone itself: The CDR3 end shows no conserved phenylalanine or tryptophan, and so a read error is likely. It is unclear where the CDR3 begins or ends on the DNA, so no DNA is shown, and the CDR3 is as TCRdb lists it. The V and J genes are TRBV12-3 or TRBV12-4 and TRBJ1-1; no check of the table's D call, TRBD1, against the DNA was made. Inclusive of both ends, the CDR3 amounts to 13 amino acids. CDR3 in amino acids: CASSSLAGGLPGV.

V and J are TRBV19 and TRBJ1-3; D perhaps matches TRBD1 (5 bases). This CDR3 spans 15 amino acids. V was cut by 6 bases and J by 0 bases, with 12 bases left in between. Per the germline V gene, CDR1 is LNHDA and CDR2 is SQIVND (reference sequence). The CDR3 nucleotides are TGTGCCAGTAGAAGACAGCGCTTCTCTGGAAACACCATATATTTT. This translates into CASRRQRFSGNTIYF.

The V and J genes are TRBV9 and TRBJ1-6; D uncertain. Deletions cut 0 bases from V and 0 bases from J, with 4 bases between. CDR1 SGDLS and CDR2 YYNGEE come from the germline V gene. The CDR3 sequence is 15 residues long. The CDR3 DNA sequence: TGTGCCAGCAGCGTAGCTACCTCCTATAATTCACCCCTCCACTTT. Residues: CASSVATSYNSPLHF. The full variable domain, completed using reference TRBV9 and TRBJ1-6, is DSGVTQTPKHLITATGQRVTLRCSPRSGDLSVYWYQQSLDQGLQFLIQYYNGEERAKGNILERFSAQQFPDLHSELNLSSLELGDSALYFCASSVATSYNSPLHFGNGTRLTVT.

Turning to this clone: At one end the junction does not follow the germline gene, possibly because of a read error. The J gene is TRBJ2-1, the V gene TRBV10-2; 7 bases align to TRBD2. The germline CDR1 and CDR2 sequences are WSHSY and SAAADI. The CDR3 has 15 residues. CDR3 region: CASSESMSARGVGIF. The CDR3 DNA follows: TGCGCCAGCAGTGAGTCTATGTCGGCCCGGGGGGTGGGGATCTTC.

The chain recombines TRBV5-4 with TRBJ1-1; 8 bases map to TRBD1. The CDR3 length is 14 residues. V gave up 5 bases and J gave up 5 bases; unmatched junction bases: 8. Germline loops: CDR1 SGHNT, CDR2 YYREEE (reference sequence). CDR3 nucleotide sequence: TGTGCCAGCAGGGATCAGGGGGCGCGAACTGAAGCTTTCTTT. Protein sequence: CASRDQGARTEAFF.